Following are 19 T cell receptor beta chains from one sample sequenced in a study of T cells after yellow fever vaccination. One entry per CDR3 protein, called by TCRdb with MiXCR from the 5' RACE reads. Of hundreds of thousands of distinct CDR3 sequences listed, approximately 15% were seen once; the top ten hold roughly an eighth. Sequenced here: PBMCs, sampled on the day of the yellow fever booster vaccination. The receptors derive from a man under 40 who received the YFV17D yellow fever vaccine.

V usage is TRBV6-5 and J usage is TRBJ1-2, with no clear D. V lost 2 bases, J lost 7 bases, and 11 bases lay in between. Germline V gene data show CDR1 as MNHEY and CDR2 as SVGAGI. The CDR3 has 13 residues. CDR3 nucleotides: TGTGCCAGCAGTTACAGGGCGGCCCCTGGCTACACCTTC. Protein sequence: CASSYRAAPGYTF.

This clonotype has only a few counts. The J gene is TRBJ2-1, the V gene TRBV7-2; no reliable D call. This CDR3 has 13 amino acids. Per the germline V gene, CDR1 is SGHTA and CDR2 is FQGNSA. In DNA form, the CDR3 reads TGTGCTTCGCGGACGGTCTATTACAATGAGCAGTTCTTC. The encoded protein is CASRTVYYNEQFF.

This clonotype was observed a handful of times. The V gene is TRBV30, the J gene TRBJ1-1; 7 bases are a match to TRBD1. The V segment lost 4 bases and the J segment 1 base; nucleotides outside the gene matches: 6. Germline V lookup: CDR1 GTSNPN, CDR2 SVGIG (reference sequence). CDR3 size: 14 residues. CDR3 in DNA: TGTGCCTGGATGCGGACAGGACGGAACACTGAAGCTTTCTTT. Protein product: CAWMRTGRNTEAFF.

The chain recombines TRBV11-2 with TRBJ2-2; a weak D match, TRBD2 (5 bases). V lost 0 bases to trimming and J lost 6 bases, with 11 bases between them. This CDR3 has 15 residues. Germline CDR1 SGHAT, CDR2 FQNNGV. CDR3 bases: TGTGCCAGCAGCTTAGATCAGACTATATCCGGGGAGCTGTTTTTT. Translated: CASSLDQTISGELFF.

This clonotype was seen more than once but under ten times. The J gene is TRBJ2-1, the V gene TRBV18, with 16 nucleotides matching TRBD2. Germline CDR1 KGHSH, CDR2 LQKENI. The CDR3 sequence is 16 residues long. Unmatched junction bases numbered 5, after V lost 3 bases and J lost 9 bases. In DNA form, the CDR3 reads TGTGCCAGCTCACCGGGACTAGCGGGAGGGCGAAGTGAGCAGTTCTTC. It specifies CASSPGLAGGRSEQFF.

The chain recombines TRBV2 with TRBJ1-4, with D unresolved. Per germline, CDR1 SNHLY and CDR2 FYNNEI. CDR3 size: 11 residues. Between the trimmed V and J ends, which lost 6 bases and 8 bases, there was a span of 7 bases. The CDR3 sequence: CASSTGEKLFF. The CDR3, as DNA: TGTGCCAGCAGCACGGGAGAAAAACTGTTTTTT. The full variable domain, completed using reference TRBV2 and TRBJ1-4, is EPEVTQTPSHQVTQMGQEVILRCVPISNHLYFYWYRQILGQKVEFLVSFYNNEISEKSEIFDDQFSVERPDGSNFTLKIRSTKLEDSAMYFCASSTGEKLFFGSGTQLSVL.

This clonotype was detected many times. V gene TRBV20-1 combines with J gene TRBJ2-1; a possible D gene is TRBD2 (5 bases). From germline, CDR1 is DFQATT and CDR2 SNEGSKA (reference sequence). This CDR3 is 15 amino acids long. V lost 3 bases and J lost 3, with 15 bases in between. Here the CDR3 reads CSASGDYAGYNEQFF. Here the CDR3 DNA reads TGCAGTGCTAGTGGCGACTACGCCGGCTACAATGAGCAGTTCTTC.

The chain joins TRBV10-3 to TRBJ2-7; D remains unclear. Germline CDR1 ENHRY, CDR2 SYGVKD. This CDR3 region has 13 residues. V lost 6 bases and J 2 bases, leaving 11 bases between the germline ends. CDR3 coding DNA: TGTGCCATCAGCCCGGGTCAGACCTACGAGCAGTACTTC. Translated, it gives CAISPGQTYEQYF.

This clonotype was detected a few times. J is TRBJ2-7 and V is TRBV24-1; D is undetermined. CDR1 and CDR2 (germline): KGHDR, SFDVKD. The CDR3 runs to 13 residues. V was shortened by 9 bases and J by 6 bases, with 17 bases between the two germline ends. CDR3 sequence: CATHTTRRCEQYF. The CDR3 bases are TGTGCCACCCACACTACCCGACGATGCGAGCAGTACTTC.

This chain connects TRBV6-5 to TRBJ2-2; 7 bases agree with TRBD2. CDR1 is MNHEY, CDR2 SVGAGI, per germline. The CDR3 is made up of 16 amino acids. The V segment lost 2 bases and the J segment 6 bases; nucleotides outside the gene matches: 9. The CDR3 region is CASSYRDYLPPGELFF. The CDR3, as DNA: TGTGCCAGCAGTTACAGGGACTACCTCCCCCCCGGGGAGCTGTTTTTT.

The V and J genes are TRBV18 and TRBJ1-1, with TRBD1 matching over 9 bases. CDR3 size: 14 residues. The germline gives CDR1 KGHSH, CDR2 LQKENI. J was trimmed by 7 bases and V by 5 bases; bases with no gene match: 8. CDR3 sequence reads: CASSANRGRGEAFF. The CDR3 DNA sequence: TGTGCCAGCTCAGCAAACAGGGGGCGCGGTGAAGCTTTCTTT.

The genes are TRBV18 and TRBJ2-2; D is ambiguous. CDR1 is KGHSH, CDR2 LQKENI, per germline. This CDR3 is built from 17 residues. V was trimmed by 2 bases and J by 3 bases, leaving 16 bases between them. CDR3 region: CASSPAGMALDTGELFF. The CDR3 DNA sequence: TGTGCCAGCTCACCAGCTGGGATGGCTTTAGACACCGGGGAGCTGTTTTTT.

This chain joins TRBV4-3 and TRBJ2-4, with 14 nucleotides matching TRBD2. J was trimmed by 1 base and V by 3 bases; bases with no gene match: 20. Germline lookup yields CDR1 LGHNA and CDR2 YSLEER. This CDR3 has 23 amino acids. The CDR3 bases are TGCGCCAGCAGCCAGAACCCGGACAGCCCGGGACTAGCGGGAGTTGCGGCCAAAAACATTCAGTACTTC. Its protein is CASSQNPDSPGLAGVAAKNIQYF.

Many counts were recorded for this clonotype. This chain uses TRBV2 with TRBJ1-1, with D uncertain. The CDR3 runs to 11 residues. The germline V gene encodes CDR1 SNHLY and CDR2 FYNNEI. Trimming stripped 6 bases from V and 5 bases from J, with 7 bases between. The CDR3 sequence: CASRSGTEAFF. In DNA, the CDR3 is TGTGCCAGCAGGTCCGGGACTGAAGCTTTCTTT.

A few counts support this clonotype. The V call is TRBV19, the J call TRBJ2-6, with TRBD1 identical over 10 bases. With 7 bases clipped from V and 5 bases from J, the junction kept 8 bases outside the gene matches. This CDR3 has 16 amino acids. In germline, CDR1 is LNHDA, CDR2 SQIVND (reference sequence). The CDR3 DNA sequence: TGTGCCAGTACTCCTGACAGGGGGCGAAGGGCCAACGTCCTGACTTTC. This gives the protein CASTPDRGRRANVLTF.

The sample holds a few counts of this clonotype. This rearrangement joins TRBV24-1 to TRBJ2-3, with 9 positions matching TRBD2. CDR1 is KGHDR, CDR2 SFDVKD, per germline. The CDR3 totals 15 residues. Unmatched junction bases numbered 7, after V lost 1 base and J lost 9 bases. CDR3 region: CATSDLGAGGTTQYF. Written as DNA, the CDR3 is TGTGCCACCAGTGATTTAGGAGCGGGAGGAACCACGCAGTATTTT.

The rearrangement joins TRBV7-2 to TRBJ2-4; 7 positions match TRBD1. Germline V gene data show CDR1 as SGHTA and CDR2 as FQGNSA. There are 17 residues in the CDR3. V was clipped by 5 bases and J by 1 base; unmatched bases: 11. CDR3 in amino acids: CASSPRTGPGAKNIQYF. CDR3 DNA: TGTGCCAGCAGCCCCCGGACAGGACCGGGGGCCAAAAACATTCAGTACTTC.

This clonotype was counted only a few times. CDR3 nucleotide sequence: TGCGCCAGCAGCTTGGACGGGCGCACAGATACGCAGTATTTT. This sequence encodes CASSLDGRTDTQYF. The J gene is TRBJ2-3, the V gene TRBV5-1; D remains unclear. V shed 0 bases and J shed 1 base, with 6 bases lying between them. There are 14 residues in the CDR3. Looked up from germline, CDR1 is SGHRS and CDR2 is YFSETQ.

This clonotype was seen a handful of times. The gene calls are TRBV18 and TRBJ1-4, with D hard to call. Trimming shortened V by 4 bases and J by 0 bases, and 9 bases separated the two germline ends. This CDR3 is built from 15 residues. The V gene's germline CDR1 is KGHSH and CDR2 LQKENI. CDR3 amino acids: CASSRVQSTNEKLFF. For the CDR3, the DNA is TGTGCCAGCTCACGAGTCCAGTCAACTAATGAAAAACTGTTTTTT.